The 13 T cell receptor beta chains in this list originate from one sample, sequenced in a study of cytomegalovirus exposure and HLA in healthy donors. Primers included in the PCR were 60 Vbeta and 13 Jbeta primers. Libraries were prepared by immunoSEQ multiplex PCR; TCRdb keeps only in-frame clonotypes and omits some of them. With approximately 120,000 clones in the sample, the ten largest clones hold 1.5% to 2.5%. The sequenced sample consisted of PBMCs. The receptors here all came from a woman aged 60-75 years in good health and CMV-seronegative.

The chain uses TRBV6-5 and TRBJ2-5; D ambiguous. Trimming cost V 6 bases and J 10 bases, with 18 bases left between them. This CDR3 has 13 residues. CDR1 and CDR2 (germline): MNHEY, SVGAGI. The CDR3 nucleotides are TGTGCCAGCAGCCCCCCGGGTCTTCAATTCCAGTACTTC. Translation: CASSPPGLQFQYF.

V is TRBV9 and J is TRBJ2-3; 8 bases agree with TRBD1. This CDR3 is built from 17 residues. V was clipped by 3 bases and J by 1 base; unmatched bases: 10. Per germline, CDR1 SGDLS and CDR2 YYNGEE. The CDR3 sequence is CASSAFKGTGRTDTQYF. DNA of the CDR3: TGTGCCAGCAGCGCATTTAAGGGGACAGGCCGCACAGATACGCAGTATTTT. Variable domain in full (rest from reference TRBV9 and TRBJ2-3): DSGVTQTPKHLITATGQRVTLRCSPRSGDLSVYWYQQSLDQGLQFLIQYYNGEERAKGNILERFSAQQFPDLHSELNLSSLELGDSALYFCASSAFKGTGRTDTQYFGPGTRLTVL.

The chain recombines TRBV5-4 with TRBJ1-2; 7 bases are a match to TRBD1. This CDR3 is 13 amino acids long. Germline values: CDR1 SGHNT, CDR2 YYREEE (reference sequence). V dropped 4 bases and J dropped 8; count of bases not matched to a gene: 8. CDR3 in DNA: TGTGCCAGCAGCAACAACAGGGGCGAAGGCTACACCTTC. Its protein is CASSNNRGEGYTF.

The chain couples TRBV27 to TRBJ2-2, with 9 bases aligning to TRBD1. CDR1 is MNHEY and CDR2 is SMNVEV in the germline V gene (reference sequence). Trimming cost V 1 base and J 6 bases; bases outside gene matches: 6. The CDR3 is 16 residues long. The CDR3 coding sequence is TGTGCCAGCAGTTTATTCGGACAGGGGTACCCCGGGGAGCTGTTTTTT. Its protein product is CASSLFGQGYPGELFF.

As concerns this clone: The junction differs from germline at one of its ends, possibly a read error. CDR3 sequence: CASLTGQGSIQPQHF. CDR3 DNA sequence: TGTGCCAGCCTAACGGGACAGGGTAGCATTCAGCCCCAGCATTTT. The chain carries TRBV28 and TRBJ1-5; the match to TRBD1 covers 9 bases. This CDR3 spans 15 amino acids. CDR1 MDHEN and CDR2 SYDVKM come from the germline V gene.

The rearrangement links TRBV7-9 to TRBJ1-2; tentative D call: TRBD1 (5 bases). The V gene lost 5 bases and the J gene lost 9 bases, with 19 bases spanning the gap. Germline CDR1 reads SEHNR; CDR2 reads FQNEAQ (reference sequence). The CDR3 is 14 residues long. The CDR3 spells CASSPIGATFSYTF. The CDR3 DNA reads as TGTGCCAGCAGCCCAATAGGGGCTACATTCAGCTACACCTTC. Looking up the rest from reference TRBV7-9 and TRBJ1-2 gives the full variable domain: DTGVSQNPRHKITKRGQNVTFRCDPISEHNRLYWYRQTLGQGPEFLTYFQNEAQLEKSRLLSDRFSAERPKGSFSTLEIQRTEQGDSAMYLCASSPIGATFSYTFGSGTRLTVV.

The chain employs TRBV28 and TRBJ2-7, with 7 positions matching TRBD2. The CDR3 is 14 residues long. With V trimmed by 5 bases and J by 1 base, 5 bases remained unmatched. Germline V gives CDR1 MDHEN, CDR2 SYDVKM. CDR3 loop: CASSPGLGSYEQYF. In nucleotides, the CDR3 is TGTGCCAGCAGTCCTGGACTAGGATCCTACGAGCAGTACTTC.

The rearrangement links TRBV11-1 to TRBJ2-2; TRBD2 matches at 9 bases. The CDR3 has 17 residues. The germline CDR1 and CDR2 sequences are SGHAT and FQDESV (reference sequence). Losses at the gene ends were 5 bases for V and 5 bases for J; bases not matched to a gene: 12. The CDR3 sequence is CASSKIALAGHTGELFF. In nucleotides, the CDR3 is TGTGCCAGCAGCAAGATCGCACTAGCGGGTCATACCGGGGAGCTGTTTTTT.

The chain has TRBV19 and TRBJ1-6; 9 positions match TRBD1. Germline V lookup: CDR1 LNHDA, CDR2 SQIVND (reference sequence). J gave up 10 bases and V 1 base, and 8 bases lay outside the gene matches. The CDR3 consists of 16 residues. The CDR3 sequence is CASSIGGQGMGSPLHF. The CDR3 DNA reads as TGTGCCAGTAGTATAGGTGGACAGGGGATGGGATCACCCCTCCACTTT.

Worth noting for this clone: At one end, the junction sequence differs from germline, possibly due to a read error. The CDR3 nucleotides are TGTGCCAGTAGTCGACAGGGGGGGATCCAACAGACCCAGTACTTC. The encoded protein is CASSRQGGIQQTQYF. The genes are TRBV19 and TRBJ2-5; TRBD1 matches at 9 bases. This CDR3 region has 15 residues. The germline gives CDR1 LNHDA, CDR2 SQIVND (reference sequence).

The chain combines TRBV4-1 with TRBJ1-1; 7 bases map to TRBD1. CDR1 and CDR2 (germline): MGHRA, YSYEKL. V dropped 2 bases and J dropped 4; count of bases not matched to a gene: 16. The CDR3 extends over 18 amino acids. DNA for the CDR3: TGCGCCAGCAGCCAACTCGGCTACACAAAGGGACAGACCACTGAAGCTTTCTTT. Protein: CASSQLGYTKGQTTEAFF.

The chain has TRBV5-1 and TRBJ1-1; D ambiguous. V lost 2 bases to trimming and J lost 6 bases, with 8 bases between them. The germline V gene encodes CDR1 SGHRS and CDR2 YFSETQ. The CDR3 runs 12 residues. The CDR3 reads CASSFFGAEAFF. CDR3 coding DNA: TGCGCCAGCAGCTTCTTCGGGGCTGAAGCTTTCTTT.

The chain carries TRBV28 and TRBJ2-2, with D possibly being TRBD1 (5 bases). The CDR3 is 13 amino acids. CDR1 is MDHEN, CDR2 SYDVKM, per germline. V was pared by 5 bases and J by 7 bases, with 11 bases between. CDR3 protein: CASSPPGNGELFF. CDR3 nucleotide sequence: TGTGCCAGCAGTCCCCCAGGGAACGGGGAGCTGTTTTTT.